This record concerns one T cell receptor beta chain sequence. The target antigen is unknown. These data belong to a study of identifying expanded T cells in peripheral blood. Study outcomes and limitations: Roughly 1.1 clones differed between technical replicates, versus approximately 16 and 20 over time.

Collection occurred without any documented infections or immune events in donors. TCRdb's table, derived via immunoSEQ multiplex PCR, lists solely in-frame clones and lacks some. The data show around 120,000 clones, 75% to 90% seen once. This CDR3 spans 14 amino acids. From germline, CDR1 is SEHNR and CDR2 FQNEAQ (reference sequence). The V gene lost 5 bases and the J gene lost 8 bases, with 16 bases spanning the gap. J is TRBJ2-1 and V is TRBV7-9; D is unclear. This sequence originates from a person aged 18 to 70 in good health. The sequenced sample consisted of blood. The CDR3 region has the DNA TGTGCCAGCAGCCAGGACCCCCCGAGTGATGAGCAGTTCTTC. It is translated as CASSQDPPSDEQFF.